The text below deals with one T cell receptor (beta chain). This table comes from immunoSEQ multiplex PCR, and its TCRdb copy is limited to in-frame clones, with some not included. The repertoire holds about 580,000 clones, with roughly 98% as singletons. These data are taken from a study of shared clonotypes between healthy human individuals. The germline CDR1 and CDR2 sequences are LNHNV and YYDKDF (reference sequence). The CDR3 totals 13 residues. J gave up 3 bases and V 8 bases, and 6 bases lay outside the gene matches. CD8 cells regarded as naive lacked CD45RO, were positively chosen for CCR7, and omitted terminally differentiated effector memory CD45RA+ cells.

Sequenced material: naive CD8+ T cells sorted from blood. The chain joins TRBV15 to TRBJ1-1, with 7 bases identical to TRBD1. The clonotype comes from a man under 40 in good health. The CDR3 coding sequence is TGTGCCACCGGGAAGGGGGCTTACACTGAAGCTTTCTTT. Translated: CATGKGAYTEAFF.